This record concerns one T cell receptor beta chain sequence. Germline V gene lookup returns CDR1 LNHNV and CDR2 YYDKDF (reference sequence). The CDR3 has 13 residues. Assay used: immunoSEQ multiplex PCR; TCRdb lists only in-frame clones, some missing. The sample shows 700,000 to 750,000 clones, 75% to 90% of them seen only once. These data come from a study of shared T cell receptors in the human thymus. This same sample was also taken into another study, of human thymus T cells. As that report states: The donors were infants in Finland with congenital heart defects, otherwise immunologically healthy. The source of the thymus tissue was resections taken during corrective heart surgery. Both thymic and peripheral blood repertoires showed apparently biased V and J usage. Related research reported highly overlapping thymic repertoires among unrelated individuals.

Material: thymocytes. The TCR comes from a girl less than two years old with a congenital heart defect. V and J are TRBV15 and TRBJ2-5; TRBD1 aligns across 8 bases. The DNA end lines up better with TRBJ2-7; the J call may be wrong. The CDR3 protein is CATIPGQAHEQYF. The CDR3 nucleotides read TGTGCCACCATTCCGGGACAGGCTCACGAGCAGTACTTC.